A selection of T cell receptor beta chains follows, all from one sample in a study of blood T cell repertoires in COVID-19. The data were produced by immunoSEQ multiplex PCR, yet TCRdb's version contains in-frame clones alone and is incomplete. This repertoire shows around 130,000 clones, approximately 78% found once; its top ten account for roughly 4%. Sequencing was done on a sample of peripheral blood. These receptors came from a woman aged 80 or older with acute or convalescent COVID-19. Each CDR3 is given with its conserved first and last residue. A D gene is named only where the DNA matches it firmly. A row's size may be missing; if present it is once, few, many or a size class.

j_call cdr3_length v_call d_call clone_size cdr3_aa cdr3_nt
TRBJ2-7 12 TRBV11-2 . few CASSVIGGEQYF TGTGCCAGCAGCGTCATAGGGGGCGAGCAGTACTTC
TRBJ1-1 13 TRBV5-4 . . CASSLRFLSEAFF TGTGCCAGCAGCTTGCGTTTTCTCTCTGAAGCTTTCTTT
TRBJ2-1 15 TRBV19 . . CASSKSGNPYNEQFF TGTGCCAGTAGTAAATCCGGGAACCCCTACAATGAGCAGTTCTTC
TRBJ1-1 14 TRBV5-1 . . CASSPFPGGTEAFF TGCGCCAGCAGCCCATTCCCGGGAGGCACTGAAGCTTTCTTT
TRBJ1-2 13 TRBV2 . . CASSENRDYGYTF TGTGCCAGCAGTGAAAACAGGGACTATGGCTACACCTTC
TRBJ2-7 13 TRBV7-9 . . CASSTRGTYEQYF TGTGCCAGCAGCACCAGGGGTACCTACGAGCAGTACTTC
TRBJ1-2 15 TRBV6-5 TRBD1 . CASSYSGQGASGYTF TGTGCCAGCAGTTACTCTGGGCAGGGGGCTAGCGGCTACACCTTC
TRBJ2-1 12 TRBV7-2 . . CASSLQYNEQFF TGTGCCAGCAGCTTACAGTACAATGAGCAGTTCTTC
TRBJ2-5 16 TRBV5-1 . . CASSLAYRVYQETQYF TGCGCCAGCAGCTTGGCCTACAGGGTGTACCAAGAGACCCAGTACTTC
TRBJ1-1 13 TRBV19 . . CASRAGVNTEAFF TGTGCCAGTAGGGCAGGGGTTAACACTGAAGCTTTCTTT
TRBJ2-1 16 TRBV7-9 TRBD1 . CASGPSDRTAYNEQFF TGTGCCAGCGGACCTTCGGACAGGACCGCCTACAATGAGCAGTTCTTC
TRBJ2-2 12 TRBV29-1 . . CSVTTNTGELFF TGCAGCGTTACGACAAACACCGGGGAGCTGTTTTTT
TRBJ1-3 14 TRBV28 . . CASVQAGGGNTIYF TGTGCCAGCGTCCAGGCGGGGGGCGGAAACACCATATATTTT
TRBJ1-6 18 TRBV4-2 . . CASSQDPQASSYNSPLHF TGTGCCAGCAGCCAAGACCCACAGGCGAGCTCCTATAATTCACCCCTCCACTTT
TRBJ2-7 13 TRBV27 . few CASSLVRGSEQYF TGTGCCAGCAGTTTAGTGCGGGGTAGCGAGCAGTACTTC
TRBJ1-2 15 TRBV4-2 . . CASSQADRLNYGYTF TGTGCCAGCAGCCAAGCGGACAGACTAAACTATGGCTACACCTTC
TRBJ1-1 15 TRBV5-1 TRBD1 . CASSLVGQGDPEAFF TGCGCCAGCAGCTTGGTTGGGCAGGGGGACCCTGAAGCTTTCTTT
TRBJ2-1 11 TRBV7-2 . . CASSPLGGQFF TGTGCCAGCAGCCCCCTGGGGGGGCAGTTCTTC
TRBJ1-3 19 TRBV11-2 . . CASSFLGIRSTRDVNTIYF TGTGCCAGCAGCTTCCTAGGTATCCGATCAACGCGAGACGTGAACACCATATATTTT
TRBJ2-7 15 TRBV3-1/TRBV3-2 TRBD2 . CASSQVSGGPYEQYF TGTGCCAGCAGCCAAGTCAGCGGGGGCCCCTACGAGCAGTACTTC
TRBJ1-1 13 TRBV3-1/TRBV3-2 TRBD1 once CASSGDRGEEAFF TGTGCCAGCAGTGGGGACAGGGGAGAAGAAGCTTTCTTT
TRBJ1-4 15 TRBV19 . . CASRVETNRNEKLFF TGTGCCAGTAGAGTTGAGACAAACCGAAATGAAAAACTGTTTTTT
TRBJ1-5 14 TRBV7-8 . . CASSTTVGYQPQHF TGTGCCAGCAGCACGACAGTGGGATATCAGCCCCAGCATTTT
TRBJ2-1 17 TRBV25-1 TRBD1 . CASSEFVGQGFGDEQFF TGTGCCAGCAGTGAATTTGTCGGACAGGGGTTTGGAGATGAACAGTTCTTC
TRBJ2-5 13 TRBV7-3 TRBD1 . CASSYGDRETQYF TGTGCCAGCAGCTACGGGGACAGAGAGACCCAGTACTTC
TRBJ2-7 16 TRBV4-1 . . CASSQVTPRSSYEQYF TGCGCCAGCAGCCAAGTTACTCCGCGGAGCTCCTACGAGCAGTACTTC
TRBJ2-3 16 TRBV7-2 . few CASSLEGTDAPDTQYF TGTGCCAGCAGCTTAGAAGGGACTGACGCCCCCGATACGCAGTATTTT
TRBJ1-2 13 TRBV14 . . CASSRPGVYGYTF TGTGCCAGCAGCCGGCCCGGGGTGTATGGCTACACCTTC
TRBJ2-1 15 TRBV18 . . CASSPRTSSYNEQFF TGTGCCAGCTCACCCCGGACAAGCTCCTACAATGAGCAGTTCTTC
TRBJ1-1 15 TRBV7-2 . once CASSFLGAMNTEAFF TGTGCCAGCAGCTTTCTGGGGGCCATGAACACTGAAGCTTTCTTT
TRBJ2-2 14 TRBV7-7 . . CASSLEGGPGELFF TGTGCCAGCAGCTTAGAAGGAGGGCCCGGGGAGCTGTTTTTT
TRBJ2-4 17 TRBV28 . . CASSLSPGEATKNIQYF TGTGCCAGCAGTTTATCCCCGGGGGAAGCGACCAAAAACATTCAGTACTTC
TRBJ1-4 14 TRBV7-2 . . CASSIPGHNEKLFF TGTGCCAGCAGCATACCGGGACACAATGAAAAACTGTTTTTT
TRBJ2-1 15 TRBV4-2 . . CASSPRRARGGEQFF TGTGCCAGCAGCCCCCGGCGGGCCAGAGGGGGTGAGCAGTTCTTC
TRBJ2-6 22 TRBV21-1 . . CASSKEKRDSRTFHPGANVLTF TGTGCCAGCAGCAAAGAGAAGCGGGATTCGAGGACTTTTCACCCTGGGGCCAACGTCCTGACTTTC
TRBJ2-7 15 TRBV7-9 TRBD1 . CASSSLRDRVYEQYF TGTGCCAGCAGCTCGCTCCGGGACAGGGTCTACGAGCAGTACTTC
TRBJ2-2 17 TRBV3-1/TRBV3-2 . . CASSHTHRSGNTGELFF TGTGCCAGCAGCCACACCCATCGGAGCGGGAACACCGGGGAGCTGTTTTTT
TRBJ2-1 13 TRBV9 . . CASSQTVYNEQFF TGTGCCAGCAGCCAGACAGTCTACAATGAGCAGTTCTTC
TRBJ2-1 17 TRBV19 TRBD2 . CASSIAGGRPPADEQFF TGTGCCAGTAGTATAGCCGGCGGGAGACCCCCGGCCGATGAGCAGTTCTTC
TRBJ2-1 16 TRBV7-9 TRBD2 few CASSSVGREGIDEQFF TGTGCCAGCAGCTCAGTAGGGCGGGAGGGCATCGATGAGCAGTTCTTC
TRBJ2-1 13 TRBV30 . . CAWMFAKYNEQFF TGTGCCTGGATGTTCGCTAAATACAATGAGCAGTTCTTC
TRBJ1-6 13 TRBV30 . . CAWGRDTASPLHF TGTGCCTGGGGCCGGGACACCGCTTCACCCCTCCACTTT
TRBJ2-6 16 TRBV5-5 . . CASSLYAGTGANVLTF TGTGCCAGCAGCTTGTACGCGGGGACTGGGGCCAACGTCCTGACTTTC
TRBJ2-2 12 TRBV20-1 . . CSASGVTGELFF TGCAGTGCTAGTGGAGTCACCGGGGAGCTGTTTTTT
TRBJ2-3 18 TRBV5-4 TRBD2 . CASSPGLAGGPSTDTQYF TGTGCCAGCAGCCCCGGACTAGCGGGGGGGCCTAGTACAGATACGCAGTATTTT
TRBJ2-7 19 TRBV28 TRBD2 . CASSPPPRTSGRAPYEQYF TGTGCCAGCAGTCCGCCGCCCCGGACTAGCGGGAGGGCCCCCTACGAGCAGTACTTC
TRBJ1-1 13 TRBV7-7 . . CASSRDTDTEAFF TGTGCCAGCAGCCGGGACACCGACACTGAAGCTTTCTTT
TRBJ2-7 16 TRBV3-1/TRBV3-2 . . CASSRPSAGLDYEQYF TGTGCCAGCAGCCGACCCAGCGCGGGACTGGACTACGAGCAGTACTTC
TRBJ2-1 17 TRBV7-8 . once CASSLFLGSRLYNEQFF TGTGCCAGCAGCTTATTTCTGGGCTCCCGATTATACAATGAGCAGTTCTTC
TRBJ2-5 15 TRBV3-1/TRBV3-2 . . CASSQRHLEQETQYF TGTGCCAGCAGCCAACGGCATCTGGAGCAAGAGACCCAGTACTTC
TRBJ2-1 15 TRBV20-1 TRBD2 . CSASWRGGSYNEQFF TGCAGTGCTAGTTGGCGCGGGGGCTCCTACAATGAGCAGTTCTTC
TRBJ1-4 12 TRBV12-3/TRBV12-4 . . CASSLLLEKLFF TGTGCCAGCAGCCTTCTCCTGGAAAAACTGTTTTTT
TRBJ1-1 14 TRBV19 . . CASSIVPGSTEAFF TGTGCCAGTAGTATAGTACCGGGGAGCACTGAAGCTTTCTTT
TRBJ1-1 15 TRBV30 . few CAWTPTGFRNTEAFF TGTGCCTGGACTCCTACAGGGTTCCGGAACACTGAAGCTTTCTTT
TRBJ2-1 13 TRBV6-1 TRBD2 . CASSEVLAGEQFF TGTGCCAGCAGTGAAGTCCTAGCGGGTGAGCAGTTCTTC